This entry lists 18 T cell receptor beta chains sequenced from one sample in a study of blood T cell repertoires in COVID-19. The repertoire was sequenced with immunoSEQ multiplex PCR; TCRdb's copy has only in-frame clones and lacks some. The sample lists about 24,000 clones; 89% were seen once. Sequences were obtained from peripheral blood. All receptors come from a human donor in a cohort sampled during active COVID-19.

The genes are TRBV4-1 and TRBJ1-2; D perhaps matches TRBD1 (6 bases). Germline V gene lookup returns CDR1 MGHRA and CDR2 YSYEKL. Trimming removed 2 bases at V and 6 bases at J, with 13 bases between. This CDR3 region has 14 residues. The CDR3 reads CASSQQTGPHGYTF. The CDR3 nucleotides are TGCGCCAGCAGCCAACAAACAGGGCCCCATGGCTACACCTTC.

The chain has TRBV5-1 and TRBJ2-2; a weak D match, TRBD1 (5 bases). The length of the CDR3 is 16 residues. From germline, CDR1 is SGHRS and CDR2 YFSETQ. Trimming stripped 1 base from V and 1 base from J, with 11 bases between. Written as DNA, the CDR3 is TGCGCCAGCAGCTTGCTAGGGGTCGGGAACACCGGGGAGCTGTTTTTT. Protein: CASSLLGVGNTGELFF.

This chain joins TRBV27 and TRBJ2-1; possibly TRBD1 for D (6 bases). The CDR3 has 15 amino acids. Germline V gene data show CDR1 as MNHEY and CDR2 as SMNVEV (reference sequence). Trimming removed 7 bases from V and 2 bases from J, with 15 bases in between. The CDR3 bases are TGTGCCAGCACCGTACAGGGTCCAACCTACAATGAGCAGTTCTTC. This encodes CASTVQGPTYNEQFF.

The chain links TRBV20-1 to TRBJ1-2; no firm D call. V was pared by 7 bases and J by 2 bases, with 8 bases between. Germline V CDR1 and CDR2: DFQATT, SNEGSKA (reference sequence). The CDR3 has 11 residues. The CDR3 DNA reads as TGCAGTGGTGTACAGAACTATGGCTACACCTTC. Encoded protein: CSGVQNYGYTF.

In this sample, this clone turned up a few times. The gene calls are TRBV18 and TRBJ1-5; D remains ambiguous. Trimming removed 2 bases from V and 3 bases from J, with 14 bases in between. The CDR3 runs 16 residues. Germline V CDR1 and CDR2: KGHSH, LQKENI. The CDR3 sequence: CASSPRSDYPNQPQHF. The DNA of the CDR3 is TGTGCCAGCTCACCAAGATCAGACTATCCCAATCAGCCCCAGCATTTT.

The gene calls are TRBV6-2 or TRBV6-3 and TRBJ2-3; 8 bases agree with TRBD2. Per the germline V gene, CDR1 is MNHEY and CDR2 is SVGEGT. V lost 4 bases and J lost 4; bases outside the gene matches: 4. This CDR3 region has 14 residues. In DNA, the CDR3 is TGTGCCAGCAGTTTCCTCGGGAGGGCAGATACGCAGTATTTT. This gives the protein CASSFLGRADTQYF.

V is TRBV24-1 and J is TRBJ2-7, with 9 bases aligning to TRBD1. CDR1 KGHDR and CDR2 SFDVKD come from the germline V gene. V trimming: 0 bases; J trimming: 6 bases; junction bases outside the gene matches: 2. The CDR3 consists of 14 residues. The CDR3 protein is CATSDLGTGIEQYF. The CDR3 DNA reads TGTGCCACCAGTGATTTGGGGACAGGGATCGAGCAGTACTTC.

This chain joins TRBV21-1 and TRBJ1-5; TRBD1 reflects the table's D call only, with no check against the DNA. TRBV21-1 counts as a pseudogene. The CDR3 has 17 amino acids. CDR3 in DNA: TGTGCCAGCAGAGGAACCGGACAGGGGTTGAGCAATCAGCCCCAGCATTTT. This translates into CASRGTGQGLSNQPQHF.

This clone was found once. Here the CDR3 DNA reads TGTGCCAGCAGCGGACAGGGGAAGTTCACAGATACGCAGTATTTT. It is translated as CASSGQGKFTDTQYF. This chain links TRBV9 with TRBJ2-3, with TRBD1 identical over 8 bases. Germline trimming cut 3 bases from V and 2 bases from J; bases unmatched to any gene: 5. The CDR3 totals 15 residues. Germline V gene lookup returns CDR1 SGDLS and CDR2 YYNGEE. The full variable domain, in which reference TRBV9 and TRBJ2-3 provide the parts outside the CDR3, is DSGVTQTPKHLITATGQRVTLRCSPRSGDLSVYWYQQSLDQGLQFLIQYYNGEERAKGNILERFSAQQFPDLHSELNLSSLELGDSALYFCASSGQGKFTDTQYFGPGTRLTVL.

The rearrangement uses TRBV5-1 and TRBJ2-7, with 8 bases fitting TRBD2. The germline V gene has CDR1 SGHRS and CDR2 YFSETQ. This CDR3 is built from 15 residues. V dropped 3 bases and J dropped 2; count of bases not matched to a gene: 7. The CDR3 is CASSSGLGLAYEQYF. The CDR3 DNA sequence: TGCGCCAGCAGCTCTGGGCTGGGACTAGCCTACGAGCAGTACTTC.

With respect to this clone: Other DNA sequences in the sample encode the same CDR3. The chain combines TRBV15 with TRBJ1-5; a weak D match, TRBD1 (5 bases). Germline-derived CDR1 and CDR2 are LNHNV and YYDKDF (reference sequence). V was pared by 4 bases and J by 11 bases, with 18 bases between. This CDR3 spans 14 amino acids. CDR3 nucleotide sequence: TGTGCCACCAGCAACCAAGGGGTAGGGCTGGCCCAGCATTTT. As protein: CATSNQGVGLAQHF. The full variable domain, its missing parts supplied by reference TRBV15 and TRBJ1-5, is DAMVIQNPRYQVTQFGKPVTLSCSQTLNHNVMYWYQQKSSQAPKLLFHYYDKDFNNEADTPDNFQSRRPNTSFCFLDIRSPGLGDTAMYLCATSNQGVGLAQHFGDGTRLSIL.

This clone was counted a few times. V is TRBV12-3 or TRBV12-4 and J is TRBJ2-3; D is unresolved. The CDR3 is 12 residues long. Trimming removed 6 bases from V and 4 bases from J, with 8 bases in between. The CDR3 spells CASSPGADTQYF. DNA for the CDR3: TGTGCCAGCAGCCCGGGTGCAGATACGCAGTATTTT.

This clone was detected only once. This chain connects TRBV5-4 to TRBJ1-2; D is unclear. The CDR3 is 15 amino acids. Germline-derived CDR1 and CDR2 are SGHNT and YYREEE (reference sequence). V shed 0 bases and J shed 0 bases, with 9 bases lying between them. The CDR3 nucleotides are TGTGCCAGCAGCTTGGATGCGTCCCCTAACTATGGCTACACCTTC. It encodes CASSLDASPNYGYTF.

This clone was found a few times. This chain joins TRBV5-4 and TRBJ2-5; a weak D match, TRBD1 (5 bases). V lost 4 bases, J lost 2 bases, and 18 bases lay in between. Per germline, CDR1 SGHNT and CDR2 YYREEE (reference sequence). The length of the CDR3 is 16 residues. This chain's CDR3 is CASSPREKVVQETQYF. In DNA form, the CDR3 reads TGTGCCAGCAGCCCCAGGGAAAAGGTCGTACAAGAGACCCAGTACTTC.

The J gene is TRBJ1-2, the V gene TRBV19; TRBD1 matches 12 bases. Trimming removed 6 bases from V and 6 bases from J; junction bases left unmatched: 11. Germline CDR1 reads LNHDA; CDR2 reads SQIVND (reference sequence). This CDR3 contains 16 residues. DNA of the CDR3: TGTGCCAGTAGCCGGATCCGGGACAGGGGGCCCCATGGCTACACCTTC. This codes for CASSRIRDRGPHGYTF.

The J gene is TRBJ1-2, the V gene TRBV19; D gene uncertain. The germline V and J ends were trimmed by 4 bases and 5 bases, with 8 bases remaining between them. In germline, CDR1 is LNHDA, CDR2 SQIVND (reference sequence). The length of the CDR3 is 12 residues. The chain's CDR3 is CASSKSGYGYTF. For the CDR3, the DNA is TGTGCCAGTAGTAAGTCAGGTTATGGCTACACCTTC.

The chain combines TRBV6-5 with TRBJ2-1; 7 bases are a match to TRBD2. This CDR3 is 14 amino acids long. V shed 6 bases and J 2 bases; nucleotides not matched to a gene: 4. Germline V gene lookup returns CDR1 MNHEY and CDR2 SVGAGI. CDR3 sequence reads: CASSLSGAYNEQFF. The DNA for the CDR3 is TGTGCCAGCAGCCTAAGCGGGGCCTACAATGAGCAGTTCTTC.

This clone was recorded only once. The genes are TRBV5-1 and TRBJ2-2, with no clear D. The CDR3 spans 15 residues. Trimming removed 2 bases at V and 3 bases at J, with 11 bases between. Germline V gives CDR1 SGHRS, CDR2 YFSETQ. The DNA of the CDR3 is TGCGCCAGCAGCTTACCCTCCCCGGACACCGGGGAGCTGTTTTTT. Translation: CASSLPSPDTGELFF.